The 17 T cell receptor beta chains below come from one sample, sequenced in a study of T cells after yellow fever vaccination. TCRdb reprocessed the 5' RACE reads via MiXCR and lists one record per CDR3 protein. The table records about 330,000 distinct CDR3 sequences, about 4% of them present only once. The specimen was PBMCs, collected 5 days after the yellow fever booster vaccination. The origin of the receptors is a man between 18 and 35 years old who received the YFV17D yellow fever vaccine.

This chain uses TRBV11-3 with TRBJ2-4, with 11 positions matching TRBD1. Germline-derived CDR1 and CDR2 are SGHNT and YENEEA. V trimming: 0 bases; J trimming: 0 bases; junction bases outside the gene matches: 13. The CDR3 contains 21 residues. The CDR3 DNA reads as TGTGCCAGCAGCTTAGAGTGCTGGGACAGGGGGTGCCCACTAGCCAAAAACATTCAGTACTTC. This sequence encodes CASSLECWDRGCPLAKNIQYF.

The rearrangement uses TRBV12-3 or TRBV12-4 and TRBJ1-5, with 7 nucleotides matching TRBD1. The V gene end was trimmed by 4 bases and the J gene end by 5 bases; junction bases not matched to a gene: 5. This CDR3 has 14 residues. CDR3 sequence: CASSSTGTDQPQHF. CDR3 DNA: TGTGCCAGCAGTTCGACAGGGACGGATCAGCCCCAGCATTTT.

This clonotype has more than one count but fewer than ten. The J gene is TRBJ2-2, the V gene TRBV7-3, with TRBD2 matching 8 bases. This CDR3 is 18 amino acids long. J gave up 1 base and V 2 bases, and 9 bases lay outside the gene matches. Germline lookup yields CDR1 SGHTA and CDR2 FQGTGA. The CDR3 region is CASSLPLRAGVNTGELFF. In DNA, the CDR3 is TGTGCCAGCAGCTTACCCCTAAGAGCGGGGGTGAACACCGGGGAGCTGTTTTTT.

This clonotype showed up many times. CDR3 sequence (DNA): TGTGCCAGCAGCCCCGGAGACAGGGGGCGAAGAGGCACAGATACGCAGTATTTT. Its translation: CASSPGDRGRRGTDTQYF. This sequence joins TRBV11-3 and TRBJ2-3; the match to TRBD1 covers 10 bases. CDR1 SGHNT and CDR2 YENEEA come from the germline V gene. The CDR3 length is 18 residues. Trimming at V came to 5 bases and at J to 1 base, leaving 12 bases not matched to a gene.

J is TRBJ2-5 and V is TRBV19, with a tentative D call TRBD1 (5 bases). CDR3 size: 16 residues. Trimming removed 7 bases at V and 0 bases at J, with 18 bases between. Germline loops: CDR1 LNHDA, CDR2 SQIVND (reference sequence). This chain's CDR3 is CASTLQGKLDQETQYF. The CDR3 DNA follows: TGTGCCAGTACCCTCCAGGGCAAACTGGACCAAGAGACCCAGTACTTC.

Many counts were recorded for this clonotype. The chain couples TRBV25-1 to TRBJ2-3; 7 nucleotides agree with TRBD2. CDR3 length equals 16 residues. Germline lookup yields CDR1 MGHDK and CDR2 SYGVNS. V lost 3 bases and J lost 2; bases outside the gene matches: 8. The DNA for the CDR3 is TGTGCCAGCAGTGATCTTAGCGGGCGGTTCACAGATACGCAGTATTTT. It codes for CASSDLSGRFTDTQYF.

This clonotype was observed a handful of times. The rearrangement joins TRBV29-1 to TRBJ2-3, with 7 bases that match TRBD2. CDR1 SQVTM and CDR2 ANQGSEA come from the germline V gene. V lost 2 bases and J lost 0; bases outside the gene matches: 14. There are 18 residues in the CDR3. The CDR3 nucleotides are TGCAGCGTTGAAAGGGGAGGGAAAAGCTTCACTAGCACAGATACGCAGTATTTT. Translation: CSVERGGKSFTSTDTQYF.

The chain links TRBV11-2 to TRBJ1-2, with D possibly TRBD1 on 6 matching bases. Germline V gives CDR1 SGHAT, CDR2 FQNNGV. The CDR3 covers 13 residues. Trimming left V 5 bases short and J 6 bases short, with 13 bases between. The CDR3 region has the DNA TGTGCCAGCAGCCCCCCAGGGGCCCATGGCTACACCTTC. It encodes CASSPPGAHGYTF.

This chain connects TRBV7-8 to TRBJ2-3; TRBD2 agrees at 12 bases. The CDR3 contains 15 residues. V lost 0 bases to trimming and J lost 6 bases; unmatched junction nucleotides: 1. Per the germline V gene, CDR1 is SGHVS and CDR2 is FQNEAQ. The CDR3 coding sequence is TGTGCCAGCAGCTTAGCCGGGACTAGCGGGGATACGCAGTATTTT. Translated, it gives CASSLAGTSGDTQYF.

Only a few counts were recorded for this clonotype. The chain joins TRBV7-9 to TRBJ1-5, with TRBD1 identical over 7 bases. CDR3 length: 16 amino acids. In germline, CDR1 is SEHNR, CDR2 FQNEAQ (reference sequence). The junction had 9 bases not matched to a gene; V was cut back by 1 base and J by 6 bases. CDR3 nucleotide sequence: TGTGCCAGCAGCTTAGATGGGACAGAGTGGAGTCAGCCCCAGCATTTT. It codes for CASSLDGTEWSQPQHF.

The chain uses TRBV9 and TRBJ2-3, with TRBD2 matching 9 bases. The trim removed 4 bases at V and 5 bases at J, leaving 8 bases unmatched. The CDR3 extends over 15 amino acids. Looked up from germline, CDR1 is SGDLS and CDR2 is YYNGEE. The CDR3 bases are TGTGCCAGCAGCCTGCTTAGCGGGGGAGGAGATACGCAGTATTTT. Translation: CASSLLSGGGDTQYF.

This clonotype was seen more than once but under ten times. V and J are TRBV20-1 and TRBJ1-3; tentative D call: TRBD1 (6 bases). V was clipped by 6 bases and J by 7 bases, with 19 bases between them. Per the germline V gene, CDR1 is DFQATT and CDR2 is SNEGSKA (reference sequence). The CDR3 has 14 amino acids. CDR3 protein: CSAIDRLSGNTIYF. Here the CDR3 DNA reads TGCAGTGCCATCGACAGGTTGAGTGGGAACACCATATATTTT.

This clonotype came up a few times. The V call is TRBV12-3 or TRBV12-4, the J call TRBJ2-1; 9 nucleotides match TRBD2. V dropped 6 bases and J dropped 0; count of bases not matched to a gene: 6. This CDR3 has 16 residues. CDR3 in DNA: TGTGCCAGCAGATCCGTAGCGGGGGCCTCCTACAATGAGCAGTTCTTC. This codes for CASRSVAGASYNEQFF.

In this sample, this clonotype turned up a few times. The V gene is TRBV7-9, the J gene TRBJ1-2; 7 bases are a match to TRBD1. This CDR3 contains 16 residues. Unmatched junction bases numbered 13, after V lost 3 bases and J lost 6 bases. Germline V gene lookup returns CDR1 SEHNR and CDR2 FQNEAQ (reference sequence). DNA for the CDR3: TGTGCCAGCAGCTTGTTCGACAGGGTCCAGCTCCATGGCTACACCTTC. Translating gives CASSLFDRVQLHGYTF.

This chain links TRBV12-3 or TRBV12-4 with TRBJ1-5; D gene unclear. The CDR3 runs to 14 residues. The V end lost 6 bases, the J end lost 7 bases, and 16 bases lay between the germline ends. The DNA for the CDR3 is TGTGCCAGCAGCCCCAATCTCAGGAACCAGCCCCAGCATTTT. This sequence encodes CASSPNLRNQPQHF.

There are many counts of this clonotype. The chain links TRBV29-1 to TRBJ2-5; TRBD2 agrees at 11 bases. CDR3 size: 13 residues. Germline V gives CDR1 SQVTM, CDR2 ANQGSEA. Unmatched junction bases numbered 2, after V lost 4 bases and J lost 4 bases. CDR3 bases: TGCAGCGTTGGCGGGACTAGCGGAGAGACCCAGTACTTC. As protein: CSVGGTSGETQYF.

J is TRBJ1-1 and V is TRBV29-1; the D gene is possibly TRBD1 (6 bases). Germline V gene sequence: CDR1 SQVTM, CDR2 ANQGSEA. With 6 bases removed from V and 0 bases from J, the gap between germline ends came to 11 bases. The CDR3 totals 13 residues. The CDR3 DNA follows: TGCAGCGTCAGAGGGGGGTTGAACACTGAAGCTTTCTTT. Translating gives CSVRGGLNTEAFF.